Presented here are 20 T cell receptor beta chains from one specimen sequenced in a study of CD8+CD57+ T cells in acquired aplastic anemia. According to the study, genomic DNA was the template for TCR beta VDJ and CDR3 profiling. TCRdb re-called the reads through MiXCR, storing one row per CDR3 protein. This table has about 290,000 distinct CDR3 sequences, approximately 57% appearing once. Flow cytometry had shown expanded CD8+CD57+ cells in the patients chosen for sequencing. The specimen was sorted CD4+, CD8+, or CD8+CD57+ T cells (not recorded which) from PBMCs. These TCRs come from a human donor with aplastic anemia.

The chain couples TRBV7-9 to TRBJ1-2, with a tentative D call TRBD1 (5 bases). CDR3 length: 14 amino acids. V was trimmed by 6 bases and J by 3 bases, leaving 14 bases between them. The germline gives CDR1 SEHNR, CDR2 FQNEAQ (reference sequence). This CDR3 is CASSRPTVHYGYTF. The CDR3 bases are TGTGCCAGCAGTAGGCCGACAGTCCACTATGGCTACACCTTC.

In the case of this clonotype: Just one base apart from a much larger clone, this may be a read error. The genes are TRBV11-1 and TRBJ2-5; 11 bases are shared with TRBD2. The CDR3 spans 16 residues. CDR1 and CDR2 from the germline V gene are SGHAT and FQDESV (reference sequence). The CDR3 sequence is CASSPRLAGSQETRYF. The CDR3 DNA reads as TGTGCCAGCAGCCCGCGACTAGCGGGGTCTCAAGAGACCCGGTACTTC.

For the CDR3, the DNA is TGTGCCAGCAGCCAATCGGGGGGACAGGGGAGGGAGACCCAGTACTTC. Amino acid sequence: CASSQSGGQGRETQYF. The chain employs TRBV7-8 and TRBJ2-5, with TRBD1 matching 10 bases. The trim removed 5 bases at V and 5 bases at J, leaving 11 bases unmatched. The CDR3 is 16 residues long. Germline assignment: CDR1 SGHVS and CDR2 FQNEAQ.

The CDR3, as DNA: TGTGCCAGTGGAGGAACCAGTAACACTGAAGCTTTCTTT. It is translated as CASGGTSNTEAFF. This chain connects TRBV19 to TRBJ1-1, with no clear D. The CDR3 length is 13 residues. Between the trimmed V and J ends, which lost 8 bases and 2 bases, there was a span of 12 bases. The V gene's germline CDR1 is LNHDA and CDR2 SQIVND (reference sequence).

This clonotype was counted at least ten times. V usage is TRBV4-1 and J usage is TRBJ2-2; D assignment may be TRBD1 or TRBD2 (5 bases each). Deletions cut 6 bases from V and 5 bases from J, with 13 bases between. Germline-derived CDR1 and CDR2 are MGHRA and YSYEKL. The CDR3 contains 14 residues. The chain's CDR3 is CASRGTLVTGELFF. CDR3 nucleotides: TGCGCCAGCAGGGGGACCTTGGTGACCGGGGAGCTGTTTTTT.

The chain recombines TRBV20-1 with TRBJ2-1, with 7 bases that match TRBD2. V dropped 1 base and J dropped 5; count of bases not matched to a gene: 14. Germline CDR1 reads DFQATT; CDR2 reads SNEGSKA (reference sequence). The CDR3 spans 17 residues. For the CDR3, the DNA is TGCAGTGCTAGAGGGGGAGGCGGGAGTGATGTGGACAATGAGCAGTTCTTC. It is translated as CSARGGGGSDVDNEQFF.

The genes are TRBV7-2 and TRBJ2-7; D unresolved. The CDR3 loop spans 14 amino acids. V shed 5 bases and J shed 5 bases, with 16 bases lying between them. Looked up from germline, CDR1 is SGHTA and CDR2 is FQGNSA. CDR3 amino acids: CASSRPARSHEQYF. The CDR3 DNA reads TGTGCCAGCAGCCGACCGGCCCGATCACACGAGCAGTACTTC.

The chain joins TRBV12-3 or TRBV12-4 to TRBJ2-1; 9 bases are a match to TRBD2. CDR3 length: 14 residues. V lost 4 bases and J lost 10; bases outside the gene matches: 8. The CDR3 sequence: CASSSSGGSREQFF. The CDR3 coding sequence is TGTGCCAGCAGTTCGAGCGGGGGGTCGAGGGAGCAGTTCTTC.

This clonotype was counted ten times or more. Relative to the germline gene, one junction end is altered; a read error may explain this. The V and J genes are TRBV19 and TRBJ2-1; 7 bases fit TRBD1. The CDR3 spans 18 residues. CDR1 and CDR2 (germline): LNHDA, SQIVND (reference sequence). The CDR3 DNA follows: TGTGCCAGTAGTGCCTCGGGACAGATCGCCCTTAACTACAATAAGCAGTTCTTC. Translating gives CASSASGQIALNYNKQFF.

The CDR3 coding sequence is TGTGCCAGCAGACCCAGGGGCTACGAGCAGTACTTC. Protein product: CASRPRGYEQYF. J is TRBJ2-7 and V is TRBV5-5; D is perhaps TRBD1 (6 bases). The CDR3 totals 12 residues. Per germline, CDR1 SGHKS and CDR2 YYEKEE (reference sequence). V lost 5 bases and J lost 3, with 9 bases in between.

This clonotype was counted at least ten times. The chain has TRBV19 and TRBJ1-2, with TRBD1 matching 8 bases. This CDR3 is built from 15 residues. The V segment lost 2 bases and the J segment 4 bases; nucleotides outside the gene matches: 6. Germline loops: CDR1 LNHDA, CDR2 SQIVND (reference sequence). CDR3 in amino acids: CASSIQGAQSYGYTF. The CDR3 bases are TGTGCCAGTAGTATACAGGGGGCTCAAAGCTATGGCTACACCTTC.

V and J are TRBV5-1 and TRBJ1-3, with 7 positions matching TRBD1. Germline V gene data show CDR1 as SGHRS and CDR2 as YFSETQ. J was trimmed by 3 bases and V by 2 bases; bases with no gene match: 2. The CDR3 runs 14 residues. The CDR3 DNA is TGCGCCAGCAGCTTAGGGACAGATGGAAACACCATATATTTT. Translated, it gives CASSLGTDGNTIYF.

This clonotype was counted between two and nine times. The rearrangement joins TRBV5-1 to TRBJ2-1, with 7 nucleotides matching TRBD1. The CDR3 sequence is 15 residues long. CDR1 is SGHRS, CDR2 YFSETQ, per germline. V was pared by 0 bases and J by 7 bases, with 7 bases of the junction left unmatched. The CDR3 nucleotides are TGCGCCAGCAGCTTGGGACAGGGATATGGGAATGAGCAGTTCTTC. This codes for CASSLGQGYGNEQFF.

This chain links TRBV9 with TRBJ1-2; 8 bases are a match to TRBD1. In germline, CDR1 is SGDLS, CDR2 YYNGEE. The trim removed 10 bases at V and 6 bases at J, leaving 8 bases unmatched. The CDR3 runs 12 residues. CDR3 region: CAGVDRVNGYTF. CDR3 sequence (DNA): TGTGCCGGCGTGGACAGGGTTAATGGCTACACCTTC.

Turning to this clonotype: This is likely a read error, given that the CDR3 carries no conserved phenylalanine or tryptophan at its end. The chain joins TRBV7-8 to TRBJ1-6; D may be TRBD1 (5 bases). The CDR3 loop spans 14 amino acids. Trimming removed 4 bases from V and 11 bases from J, with 15 bases in between. Germline assignment: CDR1 SGHVS and CDR2 FQNEAQ. Here the CDR3 DNA reads TGTGCCAGCAGCTCCGCCGGTACAGGTCCACCCCTCCACCTT. This gives the protein CASSSAGTGPPLHL.

This clonotype has at least ten counts. The V call is TRBV20-1, the J call TRBJ1-5; D not resolved. The CDR3 is 14 amino acids. CDR1 and CDR2 from the germline V gene are DFQATT and SNEGSKA (reference sequence). V lost 2 bases to trimming and J lost 2 bases, with 10 bases between them. This CDR3 is CSARTVLGNQPQHF. Here the CDR3 DNA reads TGCAGTGCTAGAACGGTATTGGGCAATCAGCCCCAGCATTTT.

The chain couples TRBV7-2 to TRBJ1-1; 10 nucleotides line up with TRBD1. The CDR3 consists of 15 residues. J lost 8 bases, V lost 1 base, and 7 bases had no gene match. Germline V lookup: CDR1 SGHTA, CDR2 FQGNSA. CDR3 amino acids: CASSLEGQGREEAFF. CDR3 in DNA: TGTGCCAGCAGCTTAGAGGGACAGGGGAGGGAAGAAGCTTTCTTT. The entire variable domain, with the rest obtained from reference TRBV7-2 and TRBJ1-1, is as follows: GAGVSQSPSNKVTEKGKDVELRCDPISGHTALYWYRQSLGQGLEFLIYFQGNSAPDKSGLPSDRFSAERTGGSVSTLTIQRTQQEDSAVYLCASSLEGQGREEAFFGQGTRLTVV.

The genes are TRBV2 and TRBJ1-1; D remains ambiguous. The CDR3 extends over 14 amino acids. Looked up from germline, CDR1 is SNHLY and CDR2 is FYNNEI. The V end lost 5 bases, the J end lost 0 bases, and 10 bases lay between the germline ends. The CDR3 here is CASSWFYLNTEAFF. The CDR3 bases are TGTGCCAGCAGTTGGTTTTATTTGAACACTGAAGCTTTCTTT.

The V and J genes are TRBV7-2 and TRBJ2-7; either TRBD1 or TRBD2 may fit D (5 bases each). The ends were cut back, 5 bases at V and 9 bases at J, with 14 bases in the middle. The CDR3 totals 12 residues. The germline CDR1 and CDR2 sequences are SGHTA and FQGNSA. CDR3 amino acids: CASSATLGTQYF. For the CDR3, the DNA is TGTGCCAGCAGCGCAACCCTCGGGACGCAGTACTTC.

In this sample, this clonotype turned up a few times. The chain joins TRBV7-9 to TRBJ1-2; D is undetermined. Trimming took off 5 bases at V and 8 bases at J, with 15 bases between the two ends. The germline CDR1 and CDR2 sequences are SEHNR and FQNEAQ (reference sequence). The CDR3 consists of 13 residues. CDR3 sequence: CASSINPAEGYTF. The CDR3, as DNA: TGTGCCAGCAGCATCAACCCGGCGGAGGGCTACACCTTC.